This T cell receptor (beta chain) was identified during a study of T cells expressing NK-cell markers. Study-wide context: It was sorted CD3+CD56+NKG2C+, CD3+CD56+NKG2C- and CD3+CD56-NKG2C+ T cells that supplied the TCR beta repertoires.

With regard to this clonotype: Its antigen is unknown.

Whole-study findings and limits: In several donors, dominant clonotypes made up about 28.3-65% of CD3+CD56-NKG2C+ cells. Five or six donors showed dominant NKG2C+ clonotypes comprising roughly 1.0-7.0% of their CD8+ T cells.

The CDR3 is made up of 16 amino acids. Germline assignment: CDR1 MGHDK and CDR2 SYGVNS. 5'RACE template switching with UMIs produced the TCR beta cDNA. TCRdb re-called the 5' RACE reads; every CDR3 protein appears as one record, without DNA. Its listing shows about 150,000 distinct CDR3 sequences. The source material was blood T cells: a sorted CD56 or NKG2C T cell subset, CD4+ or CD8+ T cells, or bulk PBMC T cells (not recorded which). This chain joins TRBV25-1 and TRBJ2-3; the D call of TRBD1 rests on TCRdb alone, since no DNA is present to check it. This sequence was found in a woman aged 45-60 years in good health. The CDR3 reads CASSEYPDRGTDTQYF.